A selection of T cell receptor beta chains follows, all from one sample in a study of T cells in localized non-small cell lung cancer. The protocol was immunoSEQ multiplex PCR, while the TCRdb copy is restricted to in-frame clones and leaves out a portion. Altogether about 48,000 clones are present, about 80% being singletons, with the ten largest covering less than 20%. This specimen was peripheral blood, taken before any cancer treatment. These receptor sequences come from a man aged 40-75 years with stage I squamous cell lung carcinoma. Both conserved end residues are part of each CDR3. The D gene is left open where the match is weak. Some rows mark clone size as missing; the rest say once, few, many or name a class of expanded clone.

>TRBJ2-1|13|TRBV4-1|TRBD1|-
CASSRDRGSEQFF
TGCGCCAGCAGCCGTGACAGGGGGAGTGAGCAGTTCTTC
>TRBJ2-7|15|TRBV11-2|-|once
CASSSGTPKSYEQYF
TGTGCCAGCAGCTCAGGGACGCCAAAATCCTACGAGCAGTACTTC
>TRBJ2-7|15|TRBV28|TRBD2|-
CASSGTSGVYYEQYF
TGTGCCAGCAGCGGGACTAGCGGGGTTTACTACGAGCAGTACTTC
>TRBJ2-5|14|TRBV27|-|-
CASSLRGVQETQYF
TGTGCCAGCAGTTTACGAGGGGTACAAGAGACCCAGTACTTC
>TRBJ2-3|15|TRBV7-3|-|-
CASSLTGHGTDTQYF
TGTGCCAGCAGCTTAACGGGCCACGGTACAGATACGCAGTATTTT
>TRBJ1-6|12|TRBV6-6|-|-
CATTNGNSPLHF
TGTGCCACTACGAACGGAAATTCACCCCTCCACTTT
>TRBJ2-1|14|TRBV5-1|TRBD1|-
CASSSGQVNNEQFF
TGCGCCAGCAGCTCCGGACAGGTCAACAATGAGCAGTTCTTC
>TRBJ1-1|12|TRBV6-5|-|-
CASSLTGTEAFF
TGTGCCAGCAGTTTAACAGGCACTGAAGCTTTCTTT
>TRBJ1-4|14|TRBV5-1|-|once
CASRGGQGFEKLFF
TGCGCCAGCAGGGGGGGCCAGGGCTTTGAAAAACTGTTTTTT
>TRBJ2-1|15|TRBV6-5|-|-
CASTFNLRQNNEQFF
TGTGCCAGCACCTTCAACTTAAGACAGAACAATGAGCAGTTCTTC
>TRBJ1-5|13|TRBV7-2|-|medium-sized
CASSPDYNQPQHF
TGTGCCAGCAGCCCAGACTACAATCAGCCCCAGCATTTT
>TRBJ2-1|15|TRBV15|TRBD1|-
CATSRTGSSYNEQFF
TGTGCCACCAGCAGGACAGGGAGCTCCTACAATGAGCAGTTCTTC
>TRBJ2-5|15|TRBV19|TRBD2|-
CASSLRRGARETQYF
TGTGCCAGTAGTCTACGGCGGGGGGCACGAGAGACCCAGTACTTC
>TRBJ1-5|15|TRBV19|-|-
CASSIGGRGNQPQHF
TGTGCCAGTAGTATAGGAGGGAGGGGCAATCAGCCCCAGCATTTT
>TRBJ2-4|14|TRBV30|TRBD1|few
CAWSLGTGKNIQYF
TGTGCCTGGAGCCTCGGGACAGGGAAAAACATTCAGTACTTC
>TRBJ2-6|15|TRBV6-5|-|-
CASSLGTSGANVLTF
TGTGCCAGCAGTTTAGGGACCTCTGGGGCCAACGTCCTGACTTTC
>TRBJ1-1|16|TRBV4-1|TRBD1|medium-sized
CASSQEQGFVNTEAFF
TGCGCCAGCAGCCAAGAACAGGGGTTTGTGAACACTGAAGCTTTCTTT
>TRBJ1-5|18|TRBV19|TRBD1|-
CASIGEGTASFSNQPQHF
TGTGCCAGTATAGGAGAGGGGACAGCCAGCTTTAGCAATCAGCCCCAGCATTTT
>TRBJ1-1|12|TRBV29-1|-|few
CSVEGGNTEAFF
TGCAGCGTTGAGGGGGGAAACACTGAAGCTTTCTTT
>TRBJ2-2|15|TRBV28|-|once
CASSLGGLSDGELFF
TGTGCCAGCAGTTTGGGGGGACTGAGCGACGGGGAGCTGTTTTTT
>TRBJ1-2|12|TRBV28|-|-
CASVGGLNGYTF
TGTGCCAGCGTAGGGGGATTAAATGGCTACACCTTC
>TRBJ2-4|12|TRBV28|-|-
CASSLDFTIQYF
TGTGCCAGCAGTTTGGACTTCACGATTCAGTACTTC
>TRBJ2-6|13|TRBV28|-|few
CASGLPGANVLTF
TGTGCCAGCGGGCTACCTGGGGCCAACGTCCTGACTTTC
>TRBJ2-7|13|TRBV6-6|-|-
CASSFGTGYEQYF
TGTGCCAGCAGTTTCGGGACGGGATACGAGCAGTACTTC
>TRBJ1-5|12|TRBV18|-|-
CASSPFNQPQHF
TGTGCCAGCTCACCGTTCAATCAGCCCCAGCATTTT
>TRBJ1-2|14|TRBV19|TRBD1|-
CASSVPGGVYGYTF
TGTGCCAGTAGTGTGCCAGGGGGCGTCTATGGCTACACCTTC
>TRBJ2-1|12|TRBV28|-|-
CASSLSGDEQFF
TGTGCCAGCAGTTTGTCAGGGGATGAGCAGTTCTTC
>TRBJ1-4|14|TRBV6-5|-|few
CASRVGGSNEKLFF
TGTGCCAGCAGAGTGGGAGGTTCTAATGAAAAACTGTTTTTT
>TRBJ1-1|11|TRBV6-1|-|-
CASGKNTEAFF
TGTGCCAGTGGGAAGAACACTGAAGCTTTCTTT
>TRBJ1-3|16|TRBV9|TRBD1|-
CASRSGGDWGGNTIYF
TGTGCCAGCAGGTCAGGGGGGGACTGGGGTGGAAACACCATATATTTT
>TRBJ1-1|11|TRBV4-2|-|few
CASSQDRVAFF
TGTGCCAGCAGCCAAGATAGGGTTGCTTTCTTT
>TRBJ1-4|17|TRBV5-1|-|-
CASSLLSQPGTNEKLFF
TGCGCCAGCAGCTTGTTGTCTCAACCTGGGACTAATGAAAAACTGTTTTTT
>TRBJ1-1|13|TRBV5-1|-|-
CASSPSTGIVAFF
TGCGCCAGCAGCCCGTCTACAGGGATAGTAGCTTTCTTT
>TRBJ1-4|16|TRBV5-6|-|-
CASSLGGGALNEKLFF
TGTGCCAGCAGCTTGGGCGGCGGGGCTCTAAATGAAAAACTGTTTTTT
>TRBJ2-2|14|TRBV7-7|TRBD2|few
CASSVSGGYGELFF
TGTGCCAGCTCCGTAAGCGGGGGGTACGGGGAGCTGTTTTTT
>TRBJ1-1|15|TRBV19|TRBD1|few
CASSHLQGFGTEAFF
TGTGCCAGTAGTCACCTACAGGGGTTCGGCACTGAAGCTTTCTTT
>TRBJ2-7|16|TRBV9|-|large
CASSQRLDSLTYEQYF
TGTGCCAGCTCACAAAGGTTAGACAGCCTAACCTACGAGCAGTACTTC
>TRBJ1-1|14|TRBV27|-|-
CASSLGVMNTEAFF
TGTGCCAGCAGTTTGGGAGTCATGAACACTGAAGCTTTCTTT
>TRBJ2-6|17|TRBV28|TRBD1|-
CASSPGTGFSGANVLTF
TGTGCCAGCAGCCCAGGGACAGGATTCTCTGGGGCCAACGTCCTGACTTTC
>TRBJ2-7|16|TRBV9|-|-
CASSVDSGGFPYEQYF
TGTGCCAGCAGCGTAGACTCTGGGGGGTTCCCCTACGAGCAGTACTTC
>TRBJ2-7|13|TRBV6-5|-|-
CASSRDGYYEQYF
TGTGCCAGCAGTCGGGACGGGTACTACGAGCAGTACTTC
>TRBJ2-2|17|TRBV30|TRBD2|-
CAWSVWTSGGQGGELFF
TGTGCCTGGAGTGTCTGGACTAGCGGGGGGCAAGGCGGGGAGCTGTTTTTT
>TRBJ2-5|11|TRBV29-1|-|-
CNPSHQETQYF
TGCAACCCCTCCCACCAAGAGACCCAGTACTTC
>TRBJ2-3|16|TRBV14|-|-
CASSARRKASTDTQYF
TGTGCCAGCAGCGCACGACGGAAAGCTAGCACAGATACGCAGTATTTT
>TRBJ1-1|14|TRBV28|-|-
CASRKSGKEQKAFF
TGTGCCAGCAGGAAGTCGGGAAAGGAGCAGAAAGCTTTCTTT
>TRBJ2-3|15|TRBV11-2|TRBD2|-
CASSLGGGSTDTQYF
TGTGCCAGCAGCTTGGGCGGGGGGAGCACAGATACGCAGTATTTT
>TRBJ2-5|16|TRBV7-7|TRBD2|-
CASSLSRLAGGETQYF
TGTGCTAGCAGCTTATCCCGACTAGCGGGGGGTGAGACCCAGTACTTC
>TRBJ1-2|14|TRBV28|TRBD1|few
CASRTGVGNYGYTF
TGTGCCAGCAGGACAGGGGTTGGGAACTATGGCTACACCTTC
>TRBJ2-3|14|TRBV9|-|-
CASSAPGRTDTQYF
TGTGCCAGCAGCGCGCCCGGACGCACAGATACGCAGTATTTT
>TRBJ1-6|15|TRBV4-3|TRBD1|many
CASSQRGQGNSPLHF
TGCGCCAGCAGCCAAAGGGGACAGGGCAATTCACCCCTCCACTTT
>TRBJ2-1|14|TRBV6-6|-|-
CASSSSRVEGKQFF
TGTGCCAGCAGTTCCAGCCGGGTGGAAGGAAAGCAGTTCTTC
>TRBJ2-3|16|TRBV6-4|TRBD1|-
CASSDSGTGGVDTQYF
TGTGCCAGCAGTGACTCCGGGACAGGGGGCGTAGATACGCAGTATTTT
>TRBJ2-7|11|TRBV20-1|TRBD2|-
CSVGRGYEQYF
TGCAGTGTGGGGCGGGGGTACGAGCAGTACTTC
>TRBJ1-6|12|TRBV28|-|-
CASSWGNSPLHF
TGTGCCAGCAGTTGGGGAAATTCACCCCTCCACTTT
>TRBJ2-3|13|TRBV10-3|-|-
CAIRDPAVNTQYF
TGTGCCATCAGGGACCCGGCAGTGAATACGCAGTATTTT
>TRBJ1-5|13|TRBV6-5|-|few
CASSGTGNQPQHF
TGTGCCAGCAGCGGGACGGGTAATCAGCCCCAGCATTTT
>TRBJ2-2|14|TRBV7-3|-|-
CASSLYKGVEELFF
TGTGCCAGCAGCTTATATAAAGGAGTGGAGGAGCTGTTTTTT
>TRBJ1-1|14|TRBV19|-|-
CASRHLEQGPEAFF
TGTGCATCCCGACACCTGGAACAGGGCCCTGAAGCTTTCTTT
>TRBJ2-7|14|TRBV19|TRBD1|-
CASNTGTDFYEQYF
TGTGCCAGTAACACCGGGACAGACTTCTACGAGCAGTACTTC
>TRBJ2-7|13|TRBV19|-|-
CASSKTRSYEQYF
TGTGCCAGTAGTAAGACACGCTCCTACGAGCAGTACTTC